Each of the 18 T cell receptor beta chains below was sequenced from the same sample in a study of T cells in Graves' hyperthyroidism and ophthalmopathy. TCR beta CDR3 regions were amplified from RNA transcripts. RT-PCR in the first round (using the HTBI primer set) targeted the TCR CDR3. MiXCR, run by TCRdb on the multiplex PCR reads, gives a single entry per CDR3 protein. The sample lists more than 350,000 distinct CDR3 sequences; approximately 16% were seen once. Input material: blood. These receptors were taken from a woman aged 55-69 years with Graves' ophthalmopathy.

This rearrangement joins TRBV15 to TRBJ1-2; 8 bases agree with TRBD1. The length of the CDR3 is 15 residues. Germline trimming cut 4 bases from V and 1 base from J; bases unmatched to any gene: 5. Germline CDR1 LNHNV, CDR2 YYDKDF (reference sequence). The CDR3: CATSKGRGLNYGYTF. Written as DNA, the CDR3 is TGTGCCACCAGCAAGGGCAGGGGGCTTAACTATGGCTACACCTTC.

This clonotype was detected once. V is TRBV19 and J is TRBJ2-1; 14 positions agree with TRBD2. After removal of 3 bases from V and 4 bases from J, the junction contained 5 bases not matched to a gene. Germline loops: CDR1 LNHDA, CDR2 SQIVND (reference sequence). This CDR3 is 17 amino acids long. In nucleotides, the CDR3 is TGTGCCAGTAGTATCGGGACTAGCGGGAGATCTTACAATGAGCAGTTCTTC. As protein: CASSIGTSGRSYNEQFF.

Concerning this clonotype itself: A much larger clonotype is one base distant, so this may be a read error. This CDR3 reads CASSPGLAEDYEQFF. The CDR3 coding sequence is TGTGCCAGCAGCCCGGGACTAGCGGAGGACTACGAGCAGTTCTTC. The rearrangement links TRBV3-1 to TRBJ2-1; 11 bases align to TRBD2. The CDR3 has 15 residues. V shed 4 bases, J shed 10 bases, and the junction held 9 bases outside the gene matches. Looked up from germline, CDR1 is LGHDT and CDR2 is YNNKEL (reference sequence).

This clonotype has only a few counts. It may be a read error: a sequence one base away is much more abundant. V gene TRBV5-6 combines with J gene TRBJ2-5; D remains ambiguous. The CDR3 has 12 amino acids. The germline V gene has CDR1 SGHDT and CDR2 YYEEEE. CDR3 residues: CASSFVAETPYF. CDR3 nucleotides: TGTGCCAGCAGCTTTGTCGCGGAGACCCCGTACTTC.

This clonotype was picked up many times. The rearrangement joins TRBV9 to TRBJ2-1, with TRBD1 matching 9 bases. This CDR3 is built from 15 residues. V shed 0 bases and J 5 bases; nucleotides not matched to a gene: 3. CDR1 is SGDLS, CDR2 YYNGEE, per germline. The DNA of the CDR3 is TGTGCCAGCAGCGTAGCCGGGACAGGGCACAATGAGCAGTTCTTC. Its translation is CASSVAGTGHNEQFF.

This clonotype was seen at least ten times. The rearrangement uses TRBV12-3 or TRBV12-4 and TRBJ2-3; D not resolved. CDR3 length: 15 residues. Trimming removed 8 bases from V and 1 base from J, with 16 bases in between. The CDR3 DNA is TGTGCCAGCGGACCCCTGGTGCTCCGCACAGATACGCAGTATTTT. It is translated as CASGPLVLRTDTQYF.

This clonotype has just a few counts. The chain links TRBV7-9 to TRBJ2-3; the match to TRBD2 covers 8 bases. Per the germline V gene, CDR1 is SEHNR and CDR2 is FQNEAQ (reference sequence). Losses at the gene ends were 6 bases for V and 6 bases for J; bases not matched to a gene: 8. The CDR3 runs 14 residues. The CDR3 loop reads CASSFSGAHDTQYF. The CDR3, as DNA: TGTGCCAGCAGTTTTAGCGGGGCTCATGATACGCAGTATTTT. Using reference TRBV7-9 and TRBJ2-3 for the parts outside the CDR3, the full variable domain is DTGVSQNPRHKITKRGQNVTFRCDPISEHNRLYWYRQTLGQGPEFLTYFQNEAQLEKSRLLSDRFSAERPKGSFSTLEIQRTEQGDSAMYLCASSFSGAHDTQYFGPGTRLTVL.

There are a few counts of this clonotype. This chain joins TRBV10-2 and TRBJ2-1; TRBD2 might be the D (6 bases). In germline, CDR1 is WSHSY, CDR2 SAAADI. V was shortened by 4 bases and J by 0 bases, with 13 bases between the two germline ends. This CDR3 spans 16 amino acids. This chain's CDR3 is CASSVLAESSYNEQFF. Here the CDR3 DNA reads TGCGCCAGCAGTGTCTTAGCGGAGAGCTCCTACAATGAGCAGTTCTTC.

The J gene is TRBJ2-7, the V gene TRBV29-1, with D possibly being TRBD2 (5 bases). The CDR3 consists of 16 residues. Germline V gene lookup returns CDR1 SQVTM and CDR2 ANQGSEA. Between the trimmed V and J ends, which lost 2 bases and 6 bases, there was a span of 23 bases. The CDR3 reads CSVESRESRVLGEQYF. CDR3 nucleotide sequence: TGCAGCGTTGAATCTCGGGAAAGTAGGGTCTTAGGCGAGCAGTACTTC.

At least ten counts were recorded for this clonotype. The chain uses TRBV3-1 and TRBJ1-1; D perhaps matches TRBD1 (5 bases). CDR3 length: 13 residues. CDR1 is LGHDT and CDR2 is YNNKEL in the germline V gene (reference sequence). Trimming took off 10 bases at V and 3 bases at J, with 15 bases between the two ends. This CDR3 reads CAIGKGNDTEAFF. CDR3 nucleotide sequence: TGTGCCATAGGAAAGGGGAACGACACTGAAGCTTTCTTT. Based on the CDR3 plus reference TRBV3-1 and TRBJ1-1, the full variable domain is DTAVSQTPKYLVTQMGNDKSIKCEQNLGHDTMYWYKQDSKKFLKIMFSYNNKELIINETVPNRFSPKSPDKAHLNLHINSLELGDSAVYFCAIGKGNDTEAFFGQGTRLTVV.

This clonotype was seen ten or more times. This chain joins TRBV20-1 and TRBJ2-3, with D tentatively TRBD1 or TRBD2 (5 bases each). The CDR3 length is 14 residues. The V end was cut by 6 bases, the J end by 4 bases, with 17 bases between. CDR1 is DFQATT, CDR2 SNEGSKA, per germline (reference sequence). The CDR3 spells CSAPRDGWADTQYF. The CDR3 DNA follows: TGCAGTGCCCCCAGGGACGGGTGGGCAGATACGCAGTATTTT.

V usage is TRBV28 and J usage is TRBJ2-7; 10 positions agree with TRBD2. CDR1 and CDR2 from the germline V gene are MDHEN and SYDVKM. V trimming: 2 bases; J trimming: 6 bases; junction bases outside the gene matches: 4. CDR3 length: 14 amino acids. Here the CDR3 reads CASSLLLAGAEQYF. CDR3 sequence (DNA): TGTGCCAGCAGTTTACTGCTAGCGGGAGCCGAGCAGTACTTC.

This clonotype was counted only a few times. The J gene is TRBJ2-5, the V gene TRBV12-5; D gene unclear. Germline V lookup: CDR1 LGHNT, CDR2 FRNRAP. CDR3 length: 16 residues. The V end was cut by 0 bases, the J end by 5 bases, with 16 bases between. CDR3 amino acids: CASGLVLGSLGETQYF. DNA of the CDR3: TGTGCTAGTGGTTTGGTACTTGGCAGCCTCGGGGAGACCCAGTACTTC.

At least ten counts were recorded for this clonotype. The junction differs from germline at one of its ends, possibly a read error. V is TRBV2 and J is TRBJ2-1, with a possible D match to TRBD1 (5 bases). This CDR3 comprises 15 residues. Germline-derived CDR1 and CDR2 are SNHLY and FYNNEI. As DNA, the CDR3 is TGTGCCAGCAGTCCACGGACATTCTCCTACAGTGAGCAGTTCTTC. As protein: CASSPRTFSYSEQFF.

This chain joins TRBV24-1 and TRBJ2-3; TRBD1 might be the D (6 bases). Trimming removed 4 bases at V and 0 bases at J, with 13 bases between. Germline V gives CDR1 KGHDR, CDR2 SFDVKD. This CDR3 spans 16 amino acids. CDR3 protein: CATSDTGTPSTDTQYF. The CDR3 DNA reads TGTGCCACCAGTGACACCGGGACACCGAGCACAGATACGCAGTATTTT.

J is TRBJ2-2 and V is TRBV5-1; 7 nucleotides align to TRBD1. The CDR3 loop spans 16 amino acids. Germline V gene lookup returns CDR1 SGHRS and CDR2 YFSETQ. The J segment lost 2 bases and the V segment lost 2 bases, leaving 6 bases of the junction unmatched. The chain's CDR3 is CASSLTGEGNTGELFF. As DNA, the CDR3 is TGCGCCAGCAGCTTAACAGGGGAAGGAAACACCGGGGAGCTGTTTTTT.

The chain's CDR3 is CASSIGTNGPTDTQYF. DNA for the CDR3: TGTGCCAGTAGTATCGGGACAAACGGTCCCACAGATACGCAGTATTTT. This sequence joins TRBV19 and TRBJ2-3; D perhaps matches TRBD1 (6 bases). V shed 3 bases and J shed 2 bases, with 15 bases lying between them. The length of the CDR3 is 16 residues. Germline lookup yields CDR1 LNHDA and CDR2 SQIVND (reference sequence).

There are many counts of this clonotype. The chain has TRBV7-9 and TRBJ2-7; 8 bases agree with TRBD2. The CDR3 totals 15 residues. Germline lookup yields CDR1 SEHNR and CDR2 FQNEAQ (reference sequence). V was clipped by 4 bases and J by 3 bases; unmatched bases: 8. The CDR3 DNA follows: TGTGCCAGCAGCTACCCGGGGGGGGGCGGCTACGAGCAGTACTTC. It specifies CASSYPGGGGYEQYF. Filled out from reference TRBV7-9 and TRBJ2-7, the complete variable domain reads DTGVSQNPRHKITKRGQNVTFRCDPISEHNRLYWYRQTLGQGPEFLTYFQNEAQLEKSRLLSDRFSAERPKGSFSTLEIQRTEQGDSAMYLCASSYPGGGGYEQYFGPGTRLTVT.